This T cell receptor (beta chain) was sequenced in a study of regulatory T cells in long-lasting Graves disease. A note on this clonotype: At one end the junction does not follow the germline gene, possibly because of a read error.

Arm-PCR with iRepertoire HTBI primers amplified the CDR3 regions for these TCR beta libraries. TCRdb processed the multiplex PCR reads anew with MiXCR; each CDR3 protein has one entry. The data show a few hundred thousand distinct CDR3 sequences, with roughly a quarter seen just once and roughly 28% held by the top ten. Time point defined: persistent/refractory GD, antithyroid drugs over 5 years with positive TRAb. PBMCs were the source of the RNA used for TCR sequencing. The CDR3 has 22 residues. Germline assignment: CDR1 LNHDA and CDR2 SQIVND (reference sequence). The sequence was obtained from a female donor with Graves disease. This material consisted of peripheral blood mononuclear cells (PBMCs), taken when the disease was refractory, from a patient treated with antithyroid drugs. This rearrangement joins TRBV19 to TRBJ2-2; 8 nucleotides align to TRBD1. For the CDR3, the DNA is TGTGCCGGTAGTAGGAGTTGGTACAGGGGGTTATCGGAGGGAGAGAACACCGGGGAGCTGTTTTTT. Translation: CAGSRSWYRGLSEGENTGELFF.